A selection of T cell receptor beta chains follows, all from one sample in a study of blood T cell repertoires in COVID-19. Here immunoSEQ multiplex PCR was the method, and the copy in TCRdb shows in-frame clones only, minus some. The sample has approximately 360,000 clones; about 87% are singletons. Material for sequencing was PBMCs or T cells enriched from blood (not recorded which). The receptors were sampled from a man aged 35 to 55 in a cohort exposed to, infected with or recovered from COVID-19 (not recorded which). CDR3s include the opening cysteine and the closing phenylalanine or tryptophan. The D gene is left open where the match is weak. Size values are once, few and many counts, or a class for expanded clones, and some rows have none.

CDR3nt: TGCAGTGCTAGTGGGAAGACAGGGATCGAAGCTTTCTTT
CDR3aa: CSASGKTGIEAFF
abundance: .
d_gene: TRBD1
v_gene: TRBV20-1
j_gene: TRBJ1-1

CDR3nt: TGCAGCGTTGCGGAGGGGGCCGGCTACACCTTC
CDR3aa: CSVAEGAGYTF
abundance: once
d_gene: TRBD1
v_gene: TRBV29-1
j_gene: TRBJ1-2

CDR3nt: TGTGCCAGCAGCGTTCAGGGGATGTCCTACAATGAGCAGTTCTTC
CDR3aa: CASSVQGMSYNEQFF
abundance: .
d_gene: .
v_gene: TRBV9
j_gene: TRBJ2-1

CDR3nt: TGTGCCAGCCGGGTAGGTAGACAGGATAATCAGCCCCAGCATTTT
CDR3aa: CASRVGRQDNQPQHF
abundance: .
d_gene: .
v_gene: TRBV6-5
j_gene: TRBJ1-5

CDR3nt: TGTGCCATCAGTGATGGACAGGGTGGAGCCGATGGCTACACCTTC
CDR3aa: CAISDGQGGADGYTF
abundance: .
d_gene: TRBD1
v_gene: TRBV10-3
j_gene: TRBJ1-2

CDR3nt: TGTGCCACGAACACCCGGGAGGACTCCTACGAGCAGTACTTC
CDR3aa: CATNTREDSYEQYF
abundance: .
d_gene: TRBD2
v_gene: TRBV6-5
j_gene: TRBJ2-7

CDR3nt: TGTGCCAGCAGCTTAGGGGCCGCCCGGGAAAAACTGTTTTTT
CDR3aa: CASSLGAAREKLFF
abundance: .
d_gene: .
v_gene: TRBV7-8
j_gene: TRBJ1-4

CDR3nt: TGTGCCAGCAAGGTGACAGGGAAAACCCATCAGCCCCAGCATTTT
CDR3aa: CASKVTGKTHQPQHF
abundance: .
d_gene: TRBD1
v_gene: TRBV28
j_gene: TRBJ1-5

CDR3nt: TGTGCCAGCAGTCAGACAGCCACCCTTCAGCCCCAGCATTTT
CDR3aa: CASSQTATLQPQHF
abundance: .
d_gene: .
v_gene: TRBV7-9
j_gene: TRBJ1-5

CDR3nt: TGCGCCAGCAGCTTATCAGGGGGCGAAGCCTACGAGCAGTACTTC
CDR3aa: CASSLSGGEAYEQYF
abundance: .
d_gene: TRBD1
v_gene: TRBV5-1
j_gene: TRBJ2-7

CDR3nt: TGTGCCAGCAGTACGACCGGGACAGTCACAGATACGCAGTATTTT
CDR3aa: CASSTTGTVTDTQYF
abundance: .
d_gene: TRBD1
v_gene: TRBV27
j_gene: TRBJ2-3

CDR3nt: TGCGCCAGCCGACAGGGCTATGGCTACACCTTC
CDR3aa: CASRQGYGYTF
abundance: .
d_gene: TRBD1
v_gene: TRBV5-1
j_gene: TRBJ1-2

CDR3nt: TGTGCCAGCAGCTTATATTTTTCCATGGGACAGGGGGAGTGGGATACGCAGTATTTT
CDR3aa: CASSLYFSMGQGEWDTQYF
abundance: .
d_gene: TRBD1
v_gene: TRBV7-8
j_gene: TRBJ2-3

CDR3nt: TGTGCCATCAGAGCCGGGACTAGCGGATACAATGAGCAGTTCTTC
CDR3aa: CAIRAGTSGYNEQFF
abundance: .
d_gene: TRBD2
v_gene: TRBV10-3
j_gene: TRBJ2-1

CDR3nt: TGTGCCAGCAGCGTAGCGCCGGGACAAAAAGAGACCCAGTACTTC
CDR3aa: CASSVAPGQKETQYF
abundance: .
d_gene: .
v_gene: TRBV9
j_gene: TRBJ2-5

CDR3nt: TGTGCCAGCAGTTTAAAACTTCGGTCGCAACTGTTTTTT
CDR3aa: CASSLKLRSQLFF
abundance: .
d_gene: .
v_gene: TRBV27
j_gene: TRBJ1-4